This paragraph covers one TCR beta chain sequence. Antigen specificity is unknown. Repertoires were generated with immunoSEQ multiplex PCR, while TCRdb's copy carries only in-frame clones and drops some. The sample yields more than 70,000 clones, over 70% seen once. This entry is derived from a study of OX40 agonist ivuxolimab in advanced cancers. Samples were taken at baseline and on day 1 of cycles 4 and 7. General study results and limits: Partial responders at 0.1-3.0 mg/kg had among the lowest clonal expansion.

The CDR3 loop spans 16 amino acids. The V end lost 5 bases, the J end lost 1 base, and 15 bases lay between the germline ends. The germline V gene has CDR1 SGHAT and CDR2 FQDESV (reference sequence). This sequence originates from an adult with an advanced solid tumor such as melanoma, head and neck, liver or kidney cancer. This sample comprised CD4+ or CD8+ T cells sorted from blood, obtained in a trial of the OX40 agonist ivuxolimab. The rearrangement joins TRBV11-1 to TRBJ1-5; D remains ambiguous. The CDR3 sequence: CASSRGGLRSNQPQHF. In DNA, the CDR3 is TGTGCCAGCAGCCGGGGAGGTCTAAGGAGCAATCAGCCCCAGCATTTT.